These 10 T cell receptor beta chains were sequenced from one sample in a study of cytomegalovirus exposure and HLA in healthy donors. PCR amplification relied on 60 Vbeta primers (plus 13 Jbeta primers). Repertoires were generated with immunoSEQ multiplex PCR, while TCRdb's copy carries only in-frame clones and drops some. This repertoire comprises approximately 70,000 clones; its ten largest clones make up about 4.5%. Sequencing was performed on PBMCs. These receptors came from a woman aged 40 to 55 in good health and CMV-seropositive.

The V gene is TRBV7-3, the J gene TRBJ2-6; D is possibly TRBD1 (6 bases). This CDR3 is 15 amino acids long. Trimming took 4 bases from V and 2 from J, leaving 9 bases between them. In germline, CDR1 is SGHTA, CDR2 FQGTGA. CDR3 DNA: TGTGCCAGCAGCTCCACAGGGCCTGGGGCCAACGTCCTGACTTTC. Translating it yields CASSSTGPGANVLTF.

The chain links TRBV9 to TRBJ2-1, with 8 nucleotides matching TRBD2. The germline CDR1 and CDR2 sequences are SGDLS and YYNGEE. V lost 2 bases to trimming and J lost 8 bases; unmatched junction nucleotides: 9. The CDR3 consists of 15 residues. The CDR3 sequence is CASSVYSGMRHEQFF. As DNA, the CDR3 is TGTGCCAGCAGCGTGTATAGCGGGATGCGGCATGAGCAGTTCTTC. The full variable domain, with the rest looked up from reference TRBV9 and TRBJ2-1, is DSGVTQTPKHLITATGQRVTLRCSPRSGDLSVYWYQQSLDQGLQFLIQYYNGEERAKGNILERFSAQQFPDLHSELNLSSLELGDSALYFCASSVYSGMRHEQFFGPGTRLTVL.

CDR3 in amino acids: CASSYQQGDTEAFF. The CDR3 DNA follows: TGTGCCAGCAGTTACCAACAGGGGGACACTGAAGCTTTCTTT. The chain recombines TRBV6-6 with TRBJ1-1; TRBD1 aligns across 8 bases. Per the germline V gene, CDR1 is MNHNY and CDR2 is SVGAGI (reference sequence). This CDR3 is 14 amino acids long. V trimming: 2 bases; J trimming: 3 bases; junction bases outside the gene matches: 2.

The genes are TRBV5-1 and TRBJ1-6, with a tentative D call TRBD1 (5 bases). There are 16 residues in the CDR3. The germline V and J ends were trimmed by 2 bases and 8 bases, with 17 bases remaining between them. Germline lookup yields CDR1 SGHRS and CDR2 YFSETQ. The CDR3 DNA reads TGCGCCAGCAGCTTCCAGGGCTCCGAGAAGGATTCACCCCTCCACTTT. Protein sequence: CASSFQGSEKDSPLHF. Variable domain in full (rest from reference TRBV5-1 and TRBJ1-6): KAGVTQTPRYLIKTRGQQVTLSCSPISGHRSVSWYQQTPGQGLQFLFEYFSETQRNKGNFPGRFSGRQFSNSRSEMNVSTLELGDSALYLCASSFQGSEKDSPLHFGNGTRLTVT.

This chain uses TRBV4-1 with TRBJ1-5; 7 nucleotides line up with TRBD1. Unmatched junction bases numbered 5, after V lost 0 bases and J lost 0 bases. The CDR3 consists of 17 residues. In germline, CDR1 is MGHRA, CDR2 YSYEKL. The CDR3 spells CASSQDPNRGSNQPQHF. The DNA of the CDR3 is TGCGCCAGCAGCCAAGATCCGAACAGGGGTAGCAATCAGCCCCAGCATTTT.

The chain couples TRBV19 to TRBJ2-5; 12 positions match TRBD2. The V gene end was trimmed by 1 base and the J gene end by 5 bases; junction bases not matched to a gene: 8. Germline loops: CDR1 LNHDA, CDR2 SQIVND (reference sequence). CDR3 length: 17 residues. The CDR3 DNA sequence: TGTGCCAGTAGTATAGGGACTAGCGGGAAGGGGTCGGAGACCCAGTACTTC. It codes for CASSIGTSGKGSETQYF.

CDR3 in amino acids: CASSLSRADEKLFF. CDR3 coding DNA: TGTGCCAGCAGCTTGAGCAGGGCGGATGAAAAACTGTTTTTT. This chain uses TRBV7-8 with TRBJ1-4, with D tentatively TRBD1 (5 bases). This CDR3 comprises 14 residues. Germline V CDR1 and CDR2: SGHVS, FQNEAQ. The ends were cut back, 3 bases at V and 6 bases at J, with 11 bases in the middle.

The chain uses TRBV10-3 and TRBJ2-2; a possible D gene is TRBD2 (6 bases). Germline-derived CDR1 and CDR2 are ENHRY and SYGVKD. The CDR3 has 16 amino acids. The V and J ends lost 0 bases and 1 base respectively, with 9 bases between them. The CDR3 DNA follows: TGTGCCATCAGTGAGTCGGTGGGGGGGAACACCGGGGAGCTGTTTTTT. Translation: CAISESVGGNTGELFF.

The chain is built from TRBV12-5 and TRBJ2-1; 9 bases are a match to TRBD2. The V segment lost 1 base and the J segment 5 bases; nucleotides outside the gene matches: 3. This CDR3 is built from 15 residues. Looked up from germline, CDR1 is LGHNT and CDR2 is FRNRAP. CDR3: CASGLGSGSNNEQFF. DNA for the CDR3: TGTGCTAGTGGTTTGGGTAGCGGGAGTAACAATGAGCAGTTCTTC.

The rearrangement joins TRBV9 to TRBJ1-2; 8 bases line up with TRBD1. Trimming at V came to 4 bases and at J to 0 bases, leaving 14 bases not matched to a gene. CDR3 length: 18 amino acids. Germline assignment: CDR1 SGDLS and CDR2 YYNGEE. The CDR3 DNA follows: TGTGCCAGCAGCCCAGTCCCCGGGACAGGAGCAACTAACTATGGCTACACCTTC. This translates into CASSPVPGTGATNYGYTF.